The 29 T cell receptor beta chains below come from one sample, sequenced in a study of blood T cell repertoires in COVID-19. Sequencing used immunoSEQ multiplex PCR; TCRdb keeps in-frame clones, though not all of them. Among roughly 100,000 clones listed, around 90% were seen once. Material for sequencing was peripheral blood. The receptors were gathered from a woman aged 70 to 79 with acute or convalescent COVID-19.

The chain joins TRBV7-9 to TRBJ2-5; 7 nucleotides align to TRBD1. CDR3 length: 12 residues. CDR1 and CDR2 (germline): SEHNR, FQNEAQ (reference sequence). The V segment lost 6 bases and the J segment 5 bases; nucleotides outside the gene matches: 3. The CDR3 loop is CASSQQGETQYF. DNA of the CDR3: TGTGCCAGCAGTCAACAGGGGGAGACCCAGTACTTC.

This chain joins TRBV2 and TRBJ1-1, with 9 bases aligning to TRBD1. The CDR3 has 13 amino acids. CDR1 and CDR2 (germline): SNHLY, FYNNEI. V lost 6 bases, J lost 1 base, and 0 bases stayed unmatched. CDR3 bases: TGTGCCAGCAGGGGACAGGGGAACACTGAAGCTTTCTTT. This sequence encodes CASRGQGNTEAFF.

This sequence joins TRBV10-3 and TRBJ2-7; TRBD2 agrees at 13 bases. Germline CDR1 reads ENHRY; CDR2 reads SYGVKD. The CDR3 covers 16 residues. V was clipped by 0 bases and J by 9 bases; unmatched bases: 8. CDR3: CAISESGLAGTLGQYF. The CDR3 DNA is TGTGCCATCAGTGAGTCGGGACTAGCGGGAACTTTAGGGCAGTACTTC.

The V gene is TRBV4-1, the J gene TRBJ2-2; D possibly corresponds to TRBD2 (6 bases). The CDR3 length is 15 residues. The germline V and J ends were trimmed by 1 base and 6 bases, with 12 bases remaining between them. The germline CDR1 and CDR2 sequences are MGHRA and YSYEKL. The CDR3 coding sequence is TGCGCCAGCAGCCAAGCTATTGTAGCGGCCGGGGAGCTGTTTTTT. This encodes CASSQAIVAAGELFF.

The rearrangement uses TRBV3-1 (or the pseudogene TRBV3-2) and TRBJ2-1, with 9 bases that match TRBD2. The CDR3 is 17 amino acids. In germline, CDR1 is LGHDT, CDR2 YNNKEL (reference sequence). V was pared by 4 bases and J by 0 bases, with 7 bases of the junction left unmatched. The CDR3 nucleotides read TGTGCCAGCAGCCGAACACCTAGCGGGGTCTCCTACAATGAGCAGTTCTTC. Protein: CASSRTPSGVSYNEQFF.

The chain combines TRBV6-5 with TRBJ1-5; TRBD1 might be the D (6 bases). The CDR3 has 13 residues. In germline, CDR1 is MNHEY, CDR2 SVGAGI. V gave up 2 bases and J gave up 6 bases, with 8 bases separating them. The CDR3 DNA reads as TGTGCCAGCAGTTACCAGGGGAGTCAGCCCCAGCATTTT. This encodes CASSYQGSQPQHF.

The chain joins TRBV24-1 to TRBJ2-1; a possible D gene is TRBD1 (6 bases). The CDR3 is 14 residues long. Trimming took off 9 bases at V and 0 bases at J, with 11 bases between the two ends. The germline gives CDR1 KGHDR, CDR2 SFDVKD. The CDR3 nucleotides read TGTGCCACCGGCACAGGGAGCTCCTACAATGAGCAGTTCTTC. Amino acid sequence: CATGTGSSYNEQFF.

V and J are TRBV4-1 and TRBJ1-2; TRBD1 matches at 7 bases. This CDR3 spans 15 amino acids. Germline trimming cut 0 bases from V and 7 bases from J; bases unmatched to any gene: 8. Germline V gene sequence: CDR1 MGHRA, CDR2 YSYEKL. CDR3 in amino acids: CASSQDHRGSFGYTF. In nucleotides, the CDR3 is TGCGCCAGCAGCCAAGATCACAGGGGTTCGTTTGGCTACACCTTC.

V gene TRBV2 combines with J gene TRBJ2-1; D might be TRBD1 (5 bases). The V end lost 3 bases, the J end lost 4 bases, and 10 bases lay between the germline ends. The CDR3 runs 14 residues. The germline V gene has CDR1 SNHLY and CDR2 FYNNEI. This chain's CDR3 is CASSDWGSYNEQFF. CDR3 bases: TGTGCCAGCAGTGACTGGGGCAGTTACAATGAGCAGTTCTTC. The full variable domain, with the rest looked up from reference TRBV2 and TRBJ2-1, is EPEVTQTPSHQVTQMGQEVILRCVPISNHLYFYWYRQILGQKVEFLVSFYNNEISEKSEIFDDQFSVERPDGSNFTLKIRSTKLEDSAMYFCASSDWGSYNEQFFGPGTRLTVL.

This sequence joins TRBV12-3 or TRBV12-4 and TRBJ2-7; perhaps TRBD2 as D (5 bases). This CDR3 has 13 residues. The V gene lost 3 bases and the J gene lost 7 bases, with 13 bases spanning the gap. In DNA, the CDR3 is TGTGCCAGCAGTTTTGGCCCGACGGGGGAGCAGTACTTC. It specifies CASSFGPTGEQYF.

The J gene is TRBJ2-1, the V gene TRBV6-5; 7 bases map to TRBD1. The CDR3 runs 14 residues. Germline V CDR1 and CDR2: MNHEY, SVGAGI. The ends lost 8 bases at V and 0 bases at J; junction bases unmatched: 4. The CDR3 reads CASARDSSYNEQFF. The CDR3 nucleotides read TGTGCCAGCGCTCGGGACAGCTCCTACAATGAGCAGTTCTTC.

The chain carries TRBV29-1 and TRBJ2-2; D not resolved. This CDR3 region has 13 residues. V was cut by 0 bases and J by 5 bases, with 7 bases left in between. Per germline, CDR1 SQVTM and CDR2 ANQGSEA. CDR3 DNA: TGCAGCGTTGAAGATAGATTGACCGGGGAGCTGTTTTTT. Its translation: CSVEDRLTGELFF.

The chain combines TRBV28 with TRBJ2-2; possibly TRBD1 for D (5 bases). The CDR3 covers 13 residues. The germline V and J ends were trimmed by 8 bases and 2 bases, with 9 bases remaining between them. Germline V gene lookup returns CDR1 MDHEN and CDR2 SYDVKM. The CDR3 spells CASGAANTGELFF. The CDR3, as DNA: TGTGCCAGCGGGGCAGCCAACACCGGGGAGCTGTTTTTT.

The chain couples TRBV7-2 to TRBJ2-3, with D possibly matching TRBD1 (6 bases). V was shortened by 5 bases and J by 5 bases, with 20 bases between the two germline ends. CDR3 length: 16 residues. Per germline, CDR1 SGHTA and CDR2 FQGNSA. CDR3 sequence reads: CASSQGSGWQGDTQYF. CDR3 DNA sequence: TGTGCCAGCAGCCAGGGGAGCGGTTGGCAAGGAGATACGCAGTATTTT. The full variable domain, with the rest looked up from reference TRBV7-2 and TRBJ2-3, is GAGVSQSPSNKVTEKGKDVELRCDPISGHTALYWYRQSLGQGLEFLIYFQGNSAPDKSGLPSDRFSAERTGGSVSTLTIQRTQQEDSAVYLCASSQGSGWQGDTQYFGPGTRLTVL.

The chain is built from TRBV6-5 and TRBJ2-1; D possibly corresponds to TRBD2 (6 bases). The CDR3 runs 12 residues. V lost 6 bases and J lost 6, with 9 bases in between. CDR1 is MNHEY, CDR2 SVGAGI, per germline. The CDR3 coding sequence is TGTGCCAGCAGGGGCGGGGTCAATGAGCAGTTCTTC. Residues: CASRGGVNEQFF.

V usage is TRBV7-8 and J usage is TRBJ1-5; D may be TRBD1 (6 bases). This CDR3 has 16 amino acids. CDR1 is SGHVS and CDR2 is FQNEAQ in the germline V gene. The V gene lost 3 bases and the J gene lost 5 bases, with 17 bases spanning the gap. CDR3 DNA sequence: TGTGCCAGCAGCTTTAACAGGGTATCGAGCGATCAGCCCCAGCATTTT. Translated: CASSFNRVSSDQPQHF.

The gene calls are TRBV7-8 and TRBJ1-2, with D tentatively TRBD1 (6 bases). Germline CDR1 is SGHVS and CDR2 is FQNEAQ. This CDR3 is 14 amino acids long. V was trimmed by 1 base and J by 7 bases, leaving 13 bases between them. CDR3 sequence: CASSLGGRGGGYTF. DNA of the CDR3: TGTGCCAGCAGCTTAGGAGGCAGGGGCGGTGGCTACACCTTC.

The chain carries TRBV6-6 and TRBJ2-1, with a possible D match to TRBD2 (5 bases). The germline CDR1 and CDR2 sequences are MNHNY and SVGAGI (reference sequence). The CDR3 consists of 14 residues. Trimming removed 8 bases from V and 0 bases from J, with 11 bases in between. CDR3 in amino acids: CASQFGSSYNEQFF. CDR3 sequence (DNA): TGTGCCAGCCAATTTGGGAGCTCCTACAATGAGCAGTTCTTC.

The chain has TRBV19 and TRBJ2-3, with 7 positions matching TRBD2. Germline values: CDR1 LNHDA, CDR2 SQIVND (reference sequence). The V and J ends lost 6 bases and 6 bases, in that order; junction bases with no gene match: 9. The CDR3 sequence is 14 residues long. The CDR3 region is CASRRLGGRDTQYF. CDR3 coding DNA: TGTGCCAGTAGGCGCTTGGGGGGGAGGGATACGCAGTATTTT.

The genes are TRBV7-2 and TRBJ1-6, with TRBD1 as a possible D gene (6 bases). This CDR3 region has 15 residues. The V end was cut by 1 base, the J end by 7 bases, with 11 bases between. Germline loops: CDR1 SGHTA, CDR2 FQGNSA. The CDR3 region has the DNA TGTGCCAGCAGCTTAGTCCGGGGGGCCAATTCACCCCTCCACTTT. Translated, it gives CASSLVRGANSPLHF.

In DNA form, the CDR3 reads TGTGCCAGCAGTTCTGAGAGATTTGAGCAGTTCTTC. Its protein product is CASSSERFEQFF. The chain has TRBV27 and TRBJ2-1; D remains ambiguous. CDR3 length equals 12 residues. Trimming stripped 4 bases from V and 9 bases from J, with 10 bases between. CDR1 and CDR2 (germline): MNHEY, SMNVEV (reference sequence).

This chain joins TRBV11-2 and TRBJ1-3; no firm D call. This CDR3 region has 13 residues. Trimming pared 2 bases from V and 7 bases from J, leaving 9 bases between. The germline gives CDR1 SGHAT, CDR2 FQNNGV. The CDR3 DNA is TGTGCCAGCAGCTTAAATACGGGGAACACCATATATTTT. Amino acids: CASSLNTGNTIYF.

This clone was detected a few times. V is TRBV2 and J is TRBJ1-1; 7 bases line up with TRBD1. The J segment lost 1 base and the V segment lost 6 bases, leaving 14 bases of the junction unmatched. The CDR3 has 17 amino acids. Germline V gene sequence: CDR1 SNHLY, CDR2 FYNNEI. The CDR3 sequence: CASRAGQAVGANTEAFF. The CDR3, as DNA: TGTGCCAGCAGAGCAGGACAGGCCGTTGGGGCGAACACTGAAGCTTTCTTT.

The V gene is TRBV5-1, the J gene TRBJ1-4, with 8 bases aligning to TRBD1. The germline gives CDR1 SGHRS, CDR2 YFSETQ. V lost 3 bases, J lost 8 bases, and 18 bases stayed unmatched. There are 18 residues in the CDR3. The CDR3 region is CASSSSPGGLNSGEKLFF. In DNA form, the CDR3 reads TGCGCCAGCAGCTCCTCTCCAGGGGGCCTCAATTCAGGGGAAAAACTGTTTTTT.

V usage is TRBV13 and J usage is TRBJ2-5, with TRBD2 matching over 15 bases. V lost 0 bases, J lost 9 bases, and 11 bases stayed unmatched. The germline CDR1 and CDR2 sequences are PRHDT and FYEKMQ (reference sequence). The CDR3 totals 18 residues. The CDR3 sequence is CASSLGLGTSGRPGAQYF. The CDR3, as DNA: TGTGCCAGCAGCTTAGGCCTGGGGACTAGCGGGAGGCCGGGGGCCCAGTACTTC.

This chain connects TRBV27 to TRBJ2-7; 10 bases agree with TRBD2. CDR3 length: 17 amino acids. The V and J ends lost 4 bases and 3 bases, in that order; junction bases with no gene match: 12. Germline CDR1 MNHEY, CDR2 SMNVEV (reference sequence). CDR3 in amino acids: CASSSPVSGGPFYEQYV. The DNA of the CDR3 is TGTGCCAGCAGTTCGCCTGTTAGCGGGGGGCCATTCTACGAGCAGTACGTC.

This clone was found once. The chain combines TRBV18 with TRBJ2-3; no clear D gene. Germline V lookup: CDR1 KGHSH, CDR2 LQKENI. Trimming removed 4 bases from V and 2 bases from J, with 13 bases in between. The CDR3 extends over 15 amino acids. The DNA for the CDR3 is TGTGCCAGCTCACTCACGAAGAGCCACACAGATACGCAGTATTTT. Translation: CASSLTKSHTDTQYF.

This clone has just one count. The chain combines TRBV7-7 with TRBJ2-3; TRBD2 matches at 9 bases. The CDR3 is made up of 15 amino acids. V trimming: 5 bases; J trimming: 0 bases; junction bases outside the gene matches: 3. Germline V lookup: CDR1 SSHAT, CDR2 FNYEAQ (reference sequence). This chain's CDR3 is CASSASGGSTDTQYF. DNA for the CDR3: TGTGCCAGCAGCGCGAGCGGGGGGAGCACAGATACGCAGTATTTT.

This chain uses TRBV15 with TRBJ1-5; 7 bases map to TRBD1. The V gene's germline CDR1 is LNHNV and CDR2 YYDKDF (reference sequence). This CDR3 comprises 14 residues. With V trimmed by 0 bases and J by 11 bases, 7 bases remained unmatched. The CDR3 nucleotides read TGTGCCACCAGCAGAGATCGTGGGGACAGCTCCCAGCATTTT. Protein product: CATSRDRGDSSQHF.